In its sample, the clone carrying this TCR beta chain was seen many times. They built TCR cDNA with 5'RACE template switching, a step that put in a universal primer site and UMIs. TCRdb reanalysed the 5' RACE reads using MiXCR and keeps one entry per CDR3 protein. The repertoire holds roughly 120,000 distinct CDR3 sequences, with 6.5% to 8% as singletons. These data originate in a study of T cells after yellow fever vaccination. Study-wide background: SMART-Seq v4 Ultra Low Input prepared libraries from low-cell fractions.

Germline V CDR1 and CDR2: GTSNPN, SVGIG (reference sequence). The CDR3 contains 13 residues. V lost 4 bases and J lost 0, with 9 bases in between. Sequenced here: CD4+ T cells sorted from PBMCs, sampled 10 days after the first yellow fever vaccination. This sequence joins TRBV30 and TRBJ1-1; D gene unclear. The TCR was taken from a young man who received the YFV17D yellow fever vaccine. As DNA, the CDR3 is TGTGCCTGGACAATCAATATGAACACTGAAGCTTTCTTT. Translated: CAWTINMNTEAFF.